This TCR beta chain was sequenced in a study of control samples from healthy donors and cancer patients (TCRdb year 2020). Library method: the immunoSEQ multiplex PCR assay. In TCRdb, the immuneACCESS table is reduced to in-frame sequences with V and J assigned. These tables do not hold every clone; where another copy was compared, an unresolved V gene accounts for under half, and the others remain unexplained. Counted in this sample were 160,000 or so clones; 95% to 96% of them appeared once. Approximately 1% of the sample is in the top ten clones. Cut back by 9 bases and 7 bases, the V and J ends lie 20 bases apart. The germline V gene provides CDR1 SGHRS and CDR2 YFSETQ. The cysteine opens and the phenylalanine closes a CDR3 of 14 amino acids. Only the CDR3 part of the read is kept: 42 bases, read in frame from the first base. Concerning this clone itself: This receptor's antigen is unknown. It has no much larger one-base neighbor in the sample; base qualities were not kept.

The clonotype originates from a woman aged 25 to 39 in good health. The specimen was blood. The sequence joins TRBV5-1 to TRBJ2-1; the D gene remains uncertain. The DNA reads TGCGCCACCAGAACTGACCCGGTCGGTAATGAGCAGTTCTTC. This is translated as CATRTDPVGNEQFF. Reference TRBV5-1 and TRBJ2-1 genes cover what lies past the CDR3, so the full variable domain is KAGVTQTPRYLIKTRGQQVTLSCSPISGHRSVSWYQQTPGQGLQFLFEYFSETQRNKGNFPGRFSGRQFSNSRSEMNVSTLELGDSALYLCATRTDPVGNEQFFGPGTRLTVL.